The 32 T cell receptor beta chains reported below all come from one sample, sequenced in a study of breast tumors, draining lymph nodes, adjacent tissues (dated by TCRdb to about 2016). The lymph node samples were taken from the axillary draining lymph nodes of breast cancer patients. The library was obtained by multiplex PCR. The sequencer listed for this sample is Illumina HiSeq 2000. The raw public reads went through TCRdb reprocessing: fastp at Q25, MiXCR clone calling, in-frame beta chains kept. Identical CDR3 protein sequences are pooled into one entry, listed with their most common genes and DNA. In all, the sample holds 85,000 to 130,000 distinct CDR3 sequences, and 30% of those were seen once. The biggest ten clones account for 5.5% to 6% of the sample. Sequencing used axillary lymph node tissue. Every receptor here comes from a female donor with breast cancer. Some clones in this sample may be carry-over from other donors' samples.

This clonotype was counted many times. In DNA form, the CDR3 reads TGTGCCAGCAGCTTAGGATCCTCCTTAGGGACCGGGGAGCTGTTTTTT. Its translation: CASSLGSSLGTGELFF. The rearrangement uses TRBV5-8 and TRBJ2-2; D remains ambiguous. Trimming cost V 2 bases and J 5 bases, with 16 bases left between them. The CDR3 consists of 16 residues. The germline V gene encodes CDR1 SGHTS and CDR2 YDEGEE.

This clonotype was detected ten times or more. The chain links TRBV5-1 to TRBJ2-7, with TRBD1 matching over 9 bases. V was pared by 4 bases and J by 1 base, with 6 bases of the junction left unmatched. The length of the CDR3 is 15 residues. The V gene's germline CDR1 is SGHRS and CDR2 YFSETQ. The CDR3 is CASSAPGQGSYEQYF. CDR3 bases: TGCGCCAGCAGCGCTCCGGGACAGGGTTCCTACGAGCAGTACTTC.

In this sample, this clonotype turned up many times. The gene calls are TRBV2 and TRBJ2-1, with 9 bases lining up with TRBD1. J gave up 9 bases and V 5 bases, and 5 bases lay outside the gene matches. Germline V gives CDR1 SNHLY, CDR2 FYNNEI. The CDR3 runs to 13 residues. CDR3 nucleotides: TGTGCCAGCAGTCCCGGGACAGGGATTGAGCAGTTCTTC. Translation: CASSPGTGIEQFF.

About this clonotype itself: A junction boundary mismatches the germline segment, possibly from a read error. The chain uses TRBV28 and TRBJ1-3; no firm D call. In germline, CDR1 is MDHEN, CDR2 SYDVKM. This CDR3 contains 12 residues. The CDR3 nucleotides read TGTGCCAGCAGTTTCCGTGGAAACGCCATATATTTT. This encodes CASSFRGNAIYF.

In this sample, this clonotype turned up many times. This may arise from a read error, as a much more abundant clone is one base away. The genes are TRBV20-1 and TRBJ2-7; 8 positions match TRBD2. From germline, CDR1 is DFQATT and CDR2 SNEGSKA (reference sequence). The CDR3 runs to 14 residues. Trimming at V came to 5 bases and at J to 6 bases, leaving 12 bases not matched to a gene. CDR3 loop: CSADKRERGAEQYF. CDR3 nucleotide sequence: TGCAGTGCTGATAAGCGGGAGAGAGGCGCCGAGCAGTACTTC.

The table lists this clonotype with a count of one. The chain joins TRBV20-1 to TRBJ2-2; D gene uncertain. Trimming shortened V by 3 bases and J by 7 bases, and 9 bases separated the two germline ends. Germline V gives CDR1 DFQATT, CDR2 SNEGSKA (reference sequence). CDR3 length: 12 amino acids. CDR3: CSARSGYGELFF. The CDR3 nucleotides are TGCAGTGCTAGGTCTGGCTACGGGGAGCTGTTTTTT.

The chain has TRBV5-5 and TRBJ2-5, with D tentatively TRBD2 (5 bases). The germline V and J ends were trimmed by 4 bases and 1 base, with 17 bases remaining between them. The CDR3 runs 16 residues. Germline V gives CDR1 SGHKS, CDR2 YYEKEE (reference sequence). CDR3 nucleotide sequence: TGTGCCAGCAGCGGCTTACGGGGATGCTCCCAAGAGACCCAGTACTTC. It yields the protein CASSGLRGCSQETQYF.

This rearrangement joins TRBV7-9 to TRBJ2-3, with TRBD1 identical over 8 bases. The CDR3 is made up of 16 amino acids. J gave up 3 bases and V 5 bases, and 10 bases lay outside the gene matches. The germline V gene encodes CDR1 SEHNR and CDR2 FQNEAQ (reference sequence). The chain's CDR3 is CASSAHGQGETDTQYF. The CDR3 bases are TGTGCCAGCAGCGCCCACGGACAGGGTGAAACAGATACGCAGTATTTT.

Points on this clonotype: Likely a read error: the CDR3 ends without its conserved phenylalanine or tryptophan. The gene calls are TRBV7-9 and TRBJ2-7, with D possibly TRBD1 on 6 matching bases. The V end was cut by 3 bases, the J end by 2 bases, with 11 bases between. This CDR3 region has 14 residues. The germline V gene has CDR1 SEHNR and CDR2 FQNEAQ (reference sequence). The CDR3, as DNA: TGTGCCAGCAGCTTTGAGGACAGTGCCTACGAGCAGTACCAC. Translated: CASSFEDSAYEQYH.

This clonotype was seen many times. The J gene is TRBJ2-7, the V gene TRBV14; D remains unclear. The V end lost 4 bases, the J end lost 4 bases, and 14 bases lay between the germline ends. Germline V lookup: CDR1 SGHDN, CDR2 FVKESK. The CDR3 length is 14 residues. The CDR3 loop is CASSRVLGFYEQYF. CDR3 nucleotides: TGTGCCAGCAGCCGGGTTCTCGGATTTTACGAGCAGTACTTC.

At least ten counts were recorded for this clonotype. This rearrangement joins TRBV6-6 to TRBJ2-5; 7 bases line up with TRBD2. Germline CDR1 and CDR2: MNHNY and SVGAGI (reference sequence). The ends lost 5 bases at V and 5 bases at J; junction bases unmatched: 8. The CDR3 is 14 amino acids. CDR3 amino acids: CASSHGGFMETQYF. Here the CDR3 DNA reads TGTGCCAGCAGTCACGGGGGGTTCATGGAGACCCAGTACTTC.

This clonotype has a count of ten or more. This sequence joins TRBV27 and TRBJ2-7; no definite D call. The CDR3 spans 16 residues. Germline CDR1 reads MNHEY; CDR2 reads SMNVEV (reference sequence). Trimming shortened V by 5 bases and J by 2 bases, and 19 bases separated the two germline ends. The chain's CDR3 is CASSPHQAASPYEQYF. The CDR3 nucleotides read TGTGCCAGCAGTCCACACCAGGCAGCCAGCCCCTACGAGCAGTACTTC.

This clonotype was seen repeatedly, ten times or more. This sequence joins TRBV6-6 and TRBJ2-7; tentative D call: TRBD2 (5 bases). The CDR3 length is 14 residues. Trimming left V 4 bases short and J 3 bases short, with 13 bases between. Looked up from germline, CDR1 is MNHNY and CDR2 is SVGAGI (reference sequence). CDR3 residues: CASSSPGSGYEQYF. The DNA of the CDR3 is TGTGCCAGCAGTTCCCCGGGGAGCGGCTACGAGCAGTACTTC.

This clonotype was seen repeatedly, ten times or more. The CDR3 region is CASRGQETQYF. Written as DNA, the CDR3 is TGCGCCAGCAGGGGGCAAGAGACCCAGTACTTC. The rearrangement joins TRBV10-2 to TRBJ2-5, with D hard to call. The ends were cut back, 6 bases at V and 2 bases at J, with 4 bases in the middle. The CDR3 consists of 11 residues. Per the germline V gene, CDR1 is WSHSY and CDR2 is SAAADI.

The chain links TRBV12-3 or TRBV12-4 to TRBJ1-2, with D perhaps TRBD1 (5 bases). The CDR3 sequence is 12 residues long. Trimming took 2 bases from V and 7 from J, leaving 8 bases between them. The CDR3 reads CASSLQRGGYTF. Written as DNA, the CDR3 is TGTGCCAGCAGTTTACAAAGGGGTGGCTACACCTTC.

This clonotype showed up many times. The chain couples TRBV10-3 to TRBJ1-4, with D perhaps matching TRBD1 (6 bases). Per the germline V gene, CDR1 is ENHRY and CDR2 is SYGVKD. This CDR3 comprises 14 residues. V was trimmed by 4 bases and J by 5 bases, leaving 11 bases between them. CDR3 sequence (DNA): TGTGCCATCAGTGGAGGGGGTGGGAATGAAAAACTGTTTTTT. This gives the protein CAISGGGGNEKLFF.

The gene calls are TRBV2 and TRBJ2-5; D is undetermined. V was pared by 5 bases and J by 5 bases, with 9 bases between. CDR1 and CDR2 (germline): SNHLY, FYNNEI. The CDR3 has 12 residues. The CDR3 DNA reads TGTGCCAGCAGTCCCCATCGGGAGACCCAGTACTTC. It translates to CASSPHRETQYF.

About this clonotype itself: A much larger clone differs from this one at a single base, so this may be a read error. CDR3 protein: CASSLLLSSYNEQFF. CDR3 nucleotide sequence: TGTGCCAGCAGCTTGCTCCTGAGCTCCTACAATGAGCAGTTCTTC. This sequence joins TRBV5-5 and TRBJ2-1; D remains unclear. Germline CDR1 is SGHKS and CDR2 is YYEKEE (reference sequence). The length of the CDR3 is 15 residues. The germline V and J ends were trimmed by 1 base and 0 bases, with 8 bases remaining between them.

This clonotype has at least ten counts. This rearrangement joins TRBV7-6 to TRBJ2-1; D unclear. CDR3 length equals 13 residues. V shed 0 bases and J shed 9 bases, with 9 bases lying between them. Germline V lookup: CDR1 SGHVS, CDR2 FNYEAQ. The CDR3 DNA sequence: TGTGCCAGCAGCTTAGCGGTCGGGCGTGAGCAGTTCTTC. Translated, it gives CASSLAVGREQFF.

This chain connects TRBV7-6 to TRBJ2-3; a weak D match, TRBD1 (8 bases). The V end lost 5 bases, the J end lost 2 bases, and 29 bases lay between the germline ends. Germline loops: CDR1 SGHVS, CDR2 FNYEAQ. CDR3 length: 20 residues. CDR3 nucleotides: TGTGCCAGCAGCAAGAGAGCCTACACCACAGGGGGGAGGGACACAGATACGCAGTATTTT. Its translation: CASSKRAYTTGGRDTDTQYF. Looking up the rest from reference TRBV7-6 and TRBJ2-3 gives the full variable domain: GAGVSQSPRYKVTKRGQDVALRCDPISGHVSLYWYRQALGQGPEFLTYFNYEAQQDKSGLPNDRFSAERPEGSISTLTIQRTEQRDSAMYRCASSKRAYTTGGRDTDTQYFGPGTRLTVL.

The J gene is TRBJ2-7, the V gene TRBV7-9, with TRBD2 matching 10 bases. The V gene end was trimmed by 11 bases and the J gene end by 6 bases; junction bases not matched to a gene: 13. This CDR3 contains 14 residues. Germline CDR1 and CDR2: SEHNR and FQNEAQ (reference sequence). CDR3 nucleotide sequence: TGTGCCGCAAGCGGGGGGGGGACAGGAAGCGAGCAGTACTTC. This translates into CAASGGGTGSEQYF. The variable domain in full, completed from reference TRBV7-9 and TRBJ2-7, reads DTGVSQNPRHKITKRGQNVTFRCDPISEHNRLYWYRQTLGQGPEFLTYFQNEAQLEKSRLLSDRFSAERPKGSFSTLEIQRTEQGDSAMYLCAASGGGTGSEQYFGPGTRLTVT.

This clonotype was recorded many times. This sequence joins TRBV9 and TRBJ1-5; a possible D gene is TRBD1 (5 bases). Germline assignment: CDR1 SGDLS and CDR2 YYNGEE. The CDR3 runs 19 residues. Trimming cost V 6 bases and J 0 bases, with 25 bases left between them. The CDR3 DNA sequence: TGTGCCAGCAACCCGAGTCGGGCAGGGCTCCACCCTAGCAATCAGCCCCAGCATTTT. Residues: CASNPSRAGLHPSNQPQHF. The complete variable domain, with remaining parts taken from reference TRBV9 and TRBJ1-5, reads DSGVTQTPKHLITATGQRVTLRCSPRSGDLSVYWYQQSLDQGLQFLIQYYNGEERAKGNILERFSAQQFPDLHSELNLSSLELGDSALYFCASNPSRAGLHPSNQPQHFGDGTRLSIL.

A word on this clonotype: This may be a read error, as it is one base from a much larger clone. CDR3 sequence reads: CASSLDSGTFYGYTF. The CDR3 bases are TGTGCCAGCAGTCTAGACAGCGGGACCTTCTATGGCTACACCTTC. V is TRBV6-1 and J is TRBJ1-2, with D perhaps TRBD1 (5 bases). Germline CDR1 MNHNS, CDR2 SASEGT. The CDR3 runs to 15 residues. Trimming left V 5 bases short and J 4 bases short, with 17 bases between.

This clonotype was seen at least ten times. The gene calls are TRBV11-2 and TRBJ2-1; D is unclear. The CDR3 runs 13 residues. V lost 4 bases to trimming and J lost 0 bases, with 4 bases between them. Germline V lookup: CDR1 SGHAT, CDR2 FQNNGV. Here the CDR3 reads CASSYFSYNEQFF. The CDR3 DNA is TGTGCCAGCAGCTACTTCTCCTACAATGAGCAGTTCTTC.

For this clonotype: It is likely a read error, because the conserved phenylalanine at the end of the CDR3 is missing. V is TRBV24-1 and J is TRBJ2-7; no reliable D call. Looked up from germline, CDR1 is KGHDR and CDR2 is SFDVKD. The CDR3 runs to 14 residues. The CDR3 DNA sequence: TGTGCCACCAGTGCGAGAGGCGGCGGTTACGGGCAGTACCTC. Protein sequence: CATSARGGGYGQYL.

This clonotype was counted once. CDR3 residues: CASSLRTGRTDTQYF. The CDR3 nucleotides are TGTGCCAGCAGCCTCAGGACAGGGAGGACAGATACGCAGTATTTT. The gene calls are TRBV5-5 and TRBJ2-3, with 8 bases identical to TRBD1. The CDR3 covers 15 residues. V dropped 4 bases and J dropped 3; count of bases not matched to a gene: 7. Per germline, CDR1 SGHKS and CDR2 YYEKEE (reference sequence).

A few counts support this clonotype. V and J are TRBV5-6 and TRBJ1-1; 8 bases are shared with TRBD1. The CDR3 sequence is 14 residues long. The V gene end was trimmed by 4 bases and the J gene end by 7 bases; junction bases not matched to a gene: 9. CDR1 and CDR2 from the germline V gene are SGHDT and YYEEEE. The CDR3 nucleotides read TGTGCCAGCAGCCACACCGGGACAGGTGTTGAAGCTTTCTTT. This translates into CASSHTGTGVEAFF.

As concerns this clonotype: A much larger clone is a single base away; this may be a read error. The J gene is TRBJ1-2, the V gene TRBV27; no reliable D call. The V end was cut by 4 bases, the J end by 4 bases, with 10 bases between. The CDR3 has 13 residues. CDR1 is MNHEY and CDR2 is SMNVEV in the germline V gene (reference sequence). CDR3 nucleotides: TGTGCCAGCAGTTCATTCGCAGGCTATGGCTACACCTTC. The encoded protein is CASSSFAGYGYTF.

This clonotype has at least ten counts. The chain has TRBV28 and TRBJ1-2, with D possibly being TRBD1 (5 bases). Germline V CDR1 and CDR2: MDHEN, SYDVKM. The CDR3 has 12 residues. Between the trimmed V and J ends, which lost 6 bases and 6 bases, there was a span of 11 bases. Written as DNA, the CDR3 is TGTGCCAGCAGATTACCCAGGGATGGCTACACCTTC. Protein sequence: CASRLPRDGYTF.

A note on this clonotype: A much bigger clone sits one base away, suggesting this may be a read error. The chain uses TRBV27 and TRBJ2-7; 9 positions match TRBD1. Trimming took 2 bases from V and 3 from J; bases not matched to a gene: 2. This CDR3 has 14 amino acids. Germline V lookup: CDR1 MNHEY, CDR2 SMNVEV (reference sequence). CDR3 sequence reads: CASSLATGGYEQYF. The CDR3 DNA follows: TGTGCCAGCAGTTTAGCGACAGGGGGCTACGAGCAGTACTTC.

The chain carries TRBV11-2 and TRBJ1-6; D call uncertain. Germline values: CDR1 SGHAT, CDR2 FQNNGV. V lost 5 bases and J lost 3, with 20 bases in between. The CDR3 is made up of 18 amino acids. CDR3 protein: CASSARVDTGFYNSPLHF. The CDR3 DNA reads TGTGCCAGCAGCGCAAGGGTTGACACGGGTTTCTATAATTCACCCCTCCACTTT.

This clonotype has ten or more counts. CDR3 nucleotides: TGCGCCAGCAGCTCCACAGGGGACTTTAATGAAAAACTGTTTTTT. This translates into CASSSTGDFNEKLFF. The chain employs TRBV5-1 and TRBJ1-4; 7 bases map to TRBD1. This CDR3 is 15 amino acids long. Germline CDR1 and CDR2: SGHRS and YFSETQ. V lost 3 bases and J lost 4; bases outside the gene matches: 6.